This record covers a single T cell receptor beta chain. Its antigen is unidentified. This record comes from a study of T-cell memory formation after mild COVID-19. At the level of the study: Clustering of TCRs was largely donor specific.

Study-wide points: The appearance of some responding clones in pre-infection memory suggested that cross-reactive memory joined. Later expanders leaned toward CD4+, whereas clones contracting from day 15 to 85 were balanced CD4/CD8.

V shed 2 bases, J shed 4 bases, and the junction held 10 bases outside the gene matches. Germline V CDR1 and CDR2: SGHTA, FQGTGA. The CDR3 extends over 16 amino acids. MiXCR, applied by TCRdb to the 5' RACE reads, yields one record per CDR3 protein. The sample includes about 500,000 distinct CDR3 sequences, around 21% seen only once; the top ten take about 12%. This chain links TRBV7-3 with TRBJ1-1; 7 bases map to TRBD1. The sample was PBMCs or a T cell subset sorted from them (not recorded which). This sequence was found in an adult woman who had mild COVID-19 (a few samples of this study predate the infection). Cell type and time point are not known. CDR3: CASSLSGAQGFTEAFF. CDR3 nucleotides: TGTGCCAGCAGCTTATCGGGGGCACAGGGGTTCACTGAAGCTTTCTTT.